The rows below give T cell receptor beta chains drawn from one sample of a study of T cell repertoires in cytomegalovirus infection. TCRdb itself ran the reads through MiXCR, one entry per CDR3 protein. The repertoire holds a few hundred thousand distinct CDR3 sequences, with over 15% as singletons. Sequencing was performed on CD8+ T cells from PBMCs. The receptors shown here come from a human donor in good health (CMV status not recorded). Some clones in this sample may be carry-over from other donors' samples. Both conserved end residues are part of each CDR3. A D gene is named only where the DNA matches it firmly.

>TRBJ2-5|TRBV11-2|-
CASSFFLTGGETQYF
>TRBJ1-1|TRBV7-2|-
CASSFMNTEAFF
>TRBJ2-1|TRBV5-4|TRBD2
CASSLVGLADNEQFF
>TRBJ1-1|TRBV6-5|TRBD1
CASSYSDRVETEAFF
>TRBJ2-5|TRBV7-2|-
CASSLLLTGSGETQYF
>TRBJ1-3|TRBV7-6|-
CASSTRGTGNTIYF
>TRBJ2-7|TRBV24-1|-
CATAALSDLSKQYF
>TRBJ2-1|TRBV6-5|-
CASSLDWGGGNEQFF
>TRBJ2-1|TRBV7-2|TRBD2
CASSRSSGGHHEQFF
>TRBJ2-2|TRBV6-2/TRBV6-3|TRBD1
CASSYGTGTPGELFF
>TRBJ1-2|TRBV27|-
CASSFSWPGLGYGYTF
>TRBJ1-1|TRBV20-1|-
CSARDRGGVWTEAFF
>TRBJ2-5|TRBV7-2|-
CASSLGPGDHDETQYF
>TRBJ1-1|TRBV6-2/TRBV6-3|TRBD1
CASSYPLDRGDMNTEAFF
>TRBJ1-4|TRBV4-1|-
CASSPVEGGRNEKLFF
>TRBJ2-1|TRBV29-1|-
CSVGGGQAFF
>TRBJ2-7|TRBV12-3/TRBV12-4|-
CASTSSGGMEEQYF
>TRBJ1-2|TRBV7-6|TRBD1
CASSSPGQGANYGYTF
>TRBJ2-5|TRBV25-1|-
CASSNEEQETQYF
>TRBJ2-1|TRBV5-1|-
CASSGGAGGHEQFF
>TRBJ1-1|TRBV12-3/TRBV12-4|TRBD1
CASSSRGTEAFF
>TRBJ2-5|TRBV6-6|TRBD2
CASSFGLAGAKIQETQYF
>TRBJ1-5|TRBV4-2|-
CASSQGWDSNQPQHF
>TRBJ2-1|TRBV7-6|TRBD1
CASSLVVQGQGLVSGEQFF
>TRBJ2-3|TRBV28|-
CASIPDKPLSTDTQYF
>TRBJ1-2|TRBV9|TRBD1
CASSALRDRVVSDYGYTF
>TRBJ2-3|TRBV11-2|TRBD2
CASSSGTSSADTQYF
>TRBJ2-1|TRBV6-6|TRBD2
CASSYLTWTRNPGGNEQFF
>TRBJ1-1|TRBV25-1|-
CASSEDTPRWTEAFF
>TRBJ1-1|TRBV19|-
CASSGVMNTEAFF
>TRBJ2-1|TRBV5-6|-
CASSGKTGLVRNEQFF
>TRBJ2-1|TRBV6-4|-
CASSDSWGGGNEQFF
>TRBJ2-3|TRBV12-5|TRBD2
CASGNTSSGKSTDTQYF
>TRBJ2-7|TRBV12-3/TRBV12-4|-
CASRKTGTIHEQYF
>TRBJ2-7|TRBV13|TRBD1
CASSLTRDRAAYEQYF
>TRBJ2-3|TRBV20-1|TRBD2
CSARDTAGGADTQYF
>TRBJ2-1|TRBV6-1|-
CASSPFTGRAYNEQFF
>TRBJ2-3|TRBV28|-
CASSLWGHRTDTQYF
>TRBJ1-4|TRBV4-3|TRBD1
CASSQEGQEKLSNEKLFF
>TRBJ2-3|TRBV4-1|TRBD2
CASSQDPGLGFTDTQYF
>TRBJ1-2|TRBV6-6|-
CASSYSPDGGYGYTF
>TRBJ1-1|TRBV7-9|-
CAGSWAGHTAFF
>TRBJ2-1|TRBV7-6|-
CASSLDGLTSYNEQFF
>TRBJ1-1|TRBV12-3/TRBV12-4|-
CASSLFANRIYTEAFF
>TRBJ2-2|TRBV19|-
CTSTGVVTGELFF
>TRBJ2-4|TRBV11-2|TRBD1
CASSLVGGGGYIQYF
>TRBJ2-1|TRBV23-1|TRBD2
CASSHTRGGYDNEQFF